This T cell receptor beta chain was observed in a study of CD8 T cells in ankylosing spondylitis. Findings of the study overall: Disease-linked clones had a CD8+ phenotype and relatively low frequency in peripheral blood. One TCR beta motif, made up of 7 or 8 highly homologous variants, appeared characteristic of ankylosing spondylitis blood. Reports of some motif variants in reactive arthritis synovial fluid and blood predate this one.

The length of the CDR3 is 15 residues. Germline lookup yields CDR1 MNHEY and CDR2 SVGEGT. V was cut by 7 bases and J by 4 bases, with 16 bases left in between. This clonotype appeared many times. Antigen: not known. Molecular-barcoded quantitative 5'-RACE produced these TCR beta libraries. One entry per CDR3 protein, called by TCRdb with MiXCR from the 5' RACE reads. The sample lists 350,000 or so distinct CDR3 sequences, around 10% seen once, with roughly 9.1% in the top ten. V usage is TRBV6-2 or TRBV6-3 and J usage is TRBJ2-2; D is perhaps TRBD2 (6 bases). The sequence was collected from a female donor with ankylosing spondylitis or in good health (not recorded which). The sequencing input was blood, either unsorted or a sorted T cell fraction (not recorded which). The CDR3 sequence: CASTLGGVGTGELFF. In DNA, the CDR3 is TGTGCCAGCACTCTGGGGGGAGTAGGCACCGGGGAGCTGTTTTTT.